This T cell receptor beta chain emerged from a study of blood T cells in healthy people across ages. Study-wide points: TCR beta diversity tracked closely with naive T cell percentage.

This clonotype was counted between two and nine times. The target antigen is unknown. Then a second PCR, running roughly 6 to 12 cycles, was carried out with a sample-barcoded 5' primer and a J-beta primer mix. TCRdb independently ran MiXCR on the 5' RACE reads; one entry per CDR3 protein. The data show roughly 1,500,000 distinct CDR3 sequences, roughly 30% seen once. Each sample yielded at least 5.5 micrograms of PBMC total RNA. The CDR3 sequence is 15 residues long. V was shortened by 0 bases and J by 4 bases, with 15 bases between the two germline ends. The germline V gene encodes CDR1 DFQATT and CDR2 SNEGSKA (reference sequence).

The sequencing input was blood. The TCR originated in a woman in her 30s in good health. This rearrangement joins TRBV20-1 to TRBJ1-2; tentative D call: TRBD1 (5 bases). In nucleotides, the CDR3 is TGCAGTGCTAGAGACCGCCTCGGACAAGGCTATGGCTACACCTTC. Protein sequence: CSARDRLGQGYGYTF.